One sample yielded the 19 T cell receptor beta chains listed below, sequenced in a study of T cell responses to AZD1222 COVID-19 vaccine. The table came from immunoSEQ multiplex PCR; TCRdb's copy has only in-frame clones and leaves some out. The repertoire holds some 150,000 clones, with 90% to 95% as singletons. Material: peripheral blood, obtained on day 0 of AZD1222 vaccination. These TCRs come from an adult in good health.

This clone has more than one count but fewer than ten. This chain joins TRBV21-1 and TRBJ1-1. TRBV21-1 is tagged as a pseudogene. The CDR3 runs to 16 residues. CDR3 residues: CASRLYKGEMNTEAFF. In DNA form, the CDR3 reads TGTGCCAGCAGACTATACAAGGGAGAGATGAACACTGAAGCTTTCTTT.

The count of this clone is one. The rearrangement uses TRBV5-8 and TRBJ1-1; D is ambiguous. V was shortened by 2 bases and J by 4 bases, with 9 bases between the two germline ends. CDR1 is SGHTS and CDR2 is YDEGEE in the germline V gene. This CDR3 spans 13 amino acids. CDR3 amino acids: CASSFARVTEAFF. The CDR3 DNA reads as TGTGCCAGCAGCTTTGCACGGGTCACTGAAGCTTTCTTT. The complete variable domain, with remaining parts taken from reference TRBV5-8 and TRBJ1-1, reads EAGVTQSPTHLIKTRGQQATLRCSPISGHTSVYWYQQALGLGLQFLLWYDEGEERNRGNFPPRFSGRQFPNYSSELNVNALELEDSALYLCASSFARVTEAFFGQGTRLTVV.

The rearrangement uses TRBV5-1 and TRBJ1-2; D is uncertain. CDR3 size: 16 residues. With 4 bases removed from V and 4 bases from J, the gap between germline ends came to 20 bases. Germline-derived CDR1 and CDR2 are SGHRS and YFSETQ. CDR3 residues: CASSLMLGAPGYGYTF. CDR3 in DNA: TGCGCCAGCAGCCTAATGCTGGGCGCCCCGGGCTATGGCTACACCTTC.

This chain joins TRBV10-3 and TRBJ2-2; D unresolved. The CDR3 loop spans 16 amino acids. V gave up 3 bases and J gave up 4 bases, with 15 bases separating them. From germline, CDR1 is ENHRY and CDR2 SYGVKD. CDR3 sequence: CAISDGPVPGTGELFF. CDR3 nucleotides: TGTGCCATCAGTGACGGACCGGTGCCTGGCACCGGGGAGCTGTTTTTT.

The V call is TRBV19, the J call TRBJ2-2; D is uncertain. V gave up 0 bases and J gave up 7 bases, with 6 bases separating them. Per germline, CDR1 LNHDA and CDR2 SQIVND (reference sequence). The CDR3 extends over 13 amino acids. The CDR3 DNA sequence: TGTGCCAGTAGTATAGATGTTGACGGGGAGCTGTTTTTT. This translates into CASSIDVDGELFF.

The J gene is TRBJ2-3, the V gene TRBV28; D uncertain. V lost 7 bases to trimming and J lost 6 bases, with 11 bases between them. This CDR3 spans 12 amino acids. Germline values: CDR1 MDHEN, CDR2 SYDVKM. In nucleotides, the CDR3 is TGTGCCAGCACCCCGGCCAGGGATACGCAGTATTTT. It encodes CASTPARDTQYF.

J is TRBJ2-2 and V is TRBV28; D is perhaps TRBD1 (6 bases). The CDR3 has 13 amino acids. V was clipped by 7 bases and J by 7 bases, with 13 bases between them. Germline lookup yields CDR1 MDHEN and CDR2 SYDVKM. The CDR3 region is CASKPTGYGELFF. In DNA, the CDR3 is TGTGCCAGCAAACCGACAGGTTACGGGGAGCTGTTTTTT.

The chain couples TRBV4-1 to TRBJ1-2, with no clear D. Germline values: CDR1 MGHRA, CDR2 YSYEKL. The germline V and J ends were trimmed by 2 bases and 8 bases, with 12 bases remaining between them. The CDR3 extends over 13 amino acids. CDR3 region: CASSQSTGQGYTF. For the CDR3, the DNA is TGCGCCAGCAGCCAATCTACGGGTCAGGGCTACACCTTC.

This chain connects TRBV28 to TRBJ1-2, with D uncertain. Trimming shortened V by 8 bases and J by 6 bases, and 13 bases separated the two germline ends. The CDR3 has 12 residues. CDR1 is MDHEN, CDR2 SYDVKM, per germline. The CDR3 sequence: CASLSWGDGYTF. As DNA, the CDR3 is TGTGCCAGCCTGTCCTGGGGAGATGGCTACACCTTC.

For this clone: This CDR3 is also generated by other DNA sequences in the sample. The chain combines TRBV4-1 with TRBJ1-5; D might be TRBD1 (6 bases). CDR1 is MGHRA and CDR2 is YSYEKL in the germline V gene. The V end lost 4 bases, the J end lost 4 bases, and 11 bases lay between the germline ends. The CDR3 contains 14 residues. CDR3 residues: CASSPRGPNQPQHF. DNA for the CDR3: TGCGCCAGCAGCCCCAGGGGACCAAATCAGCCCCAGCATTTT.

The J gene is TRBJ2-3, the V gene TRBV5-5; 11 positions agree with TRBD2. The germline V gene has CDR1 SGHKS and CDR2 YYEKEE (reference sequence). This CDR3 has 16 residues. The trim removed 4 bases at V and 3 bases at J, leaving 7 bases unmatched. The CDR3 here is CASSTLAGGGTDTQYF. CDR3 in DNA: TGTGCCAGCAGCACTCTAGCGGGAGGAGGTACAGATACGCAGTATTTT.

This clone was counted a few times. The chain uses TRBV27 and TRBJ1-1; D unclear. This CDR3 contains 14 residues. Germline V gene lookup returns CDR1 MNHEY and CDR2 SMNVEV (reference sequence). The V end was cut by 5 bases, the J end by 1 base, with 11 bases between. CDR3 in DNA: TGTGCCAGCAGTCCCTGGGCCCAGAACACTGAAGCTTTCTTT. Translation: CASSPWAQNTEAFF.

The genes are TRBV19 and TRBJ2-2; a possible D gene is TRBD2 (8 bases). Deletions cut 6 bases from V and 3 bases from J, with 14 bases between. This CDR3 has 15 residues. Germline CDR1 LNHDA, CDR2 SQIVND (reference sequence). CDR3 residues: CASSRGTRHTGELFF. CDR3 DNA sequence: TGTGCCAGTAGCAGGGGGACTAGACACACCGGGGAGCTGTTTTTT.

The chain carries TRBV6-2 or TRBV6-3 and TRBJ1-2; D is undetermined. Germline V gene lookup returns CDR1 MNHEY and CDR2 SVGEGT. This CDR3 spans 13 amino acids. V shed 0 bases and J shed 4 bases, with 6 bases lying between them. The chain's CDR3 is CASSYSGSYGYTF. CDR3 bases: TGTGCCAGCAGTTACTCGGGCAGCTATGGCTACACCTTC.

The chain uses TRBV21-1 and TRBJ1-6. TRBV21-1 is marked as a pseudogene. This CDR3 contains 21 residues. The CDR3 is CASSKFGPLRIADRFGSPLHF. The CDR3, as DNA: TGTGCCAGCAGCAAATTTGGCCCTTTACGCATCGCCGATAGGTTTGGATCACCCCTCCACTTT.

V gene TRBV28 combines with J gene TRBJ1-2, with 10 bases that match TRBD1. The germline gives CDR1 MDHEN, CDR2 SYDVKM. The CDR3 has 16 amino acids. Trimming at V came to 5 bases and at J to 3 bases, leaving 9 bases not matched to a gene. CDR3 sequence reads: CASSLTSTGGYYGYTF. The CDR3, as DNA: TGTGCCAGCAGTCTCACCTCGACAGGGGGCTACTATGGCTACACCTTC.

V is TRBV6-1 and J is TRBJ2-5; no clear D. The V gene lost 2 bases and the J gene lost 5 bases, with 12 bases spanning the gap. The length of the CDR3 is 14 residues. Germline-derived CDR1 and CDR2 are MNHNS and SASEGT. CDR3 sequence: CASSELGNRETQYF. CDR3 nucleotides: TGTGCCAGCAGTGAATTGGGCAACCGGGAGACCCAGTACTTC.

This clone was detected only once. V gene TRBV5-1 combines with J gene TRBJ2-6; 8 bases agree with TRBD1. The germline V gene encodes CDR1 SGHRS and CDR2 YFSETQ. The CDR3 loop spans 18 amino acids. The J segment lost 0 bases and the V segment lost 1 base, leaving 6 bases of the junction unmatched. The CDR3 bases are TGCGCCAGCAGCTTGTACGGACAGGGCTCCTCTGGGGCCAACGTCCTGACTTTC. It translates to CASSLYGQGSSGANVLTF.

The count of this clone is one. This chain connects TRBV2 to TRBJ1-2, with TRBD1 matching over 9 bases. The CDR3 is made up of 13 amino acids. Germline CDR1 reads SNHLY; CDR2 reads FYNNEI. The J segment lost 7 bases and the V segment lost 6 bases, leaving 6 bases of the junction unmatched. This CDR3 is CASRDRGRAGYTF. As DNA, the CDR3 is TGTGCCAGCAGGGACAGGGGTAGAGCTGGCTACACCTTC.